This T cell receptor (beta chain) was captured by sequencing in a study of cytomegalovirus exposure and HLA in healthy donors (dated by TCRdb to the late 2010s). For the wider study: A later analysis indicated that the 90 to 150 validation repertoires were generated on the platform also employed for the 700 or so repertoires of the first cohort. High-throughput TCR immunosequencing, statistical association of individual TCRs with disease status, and machine learning were combined to predict cytomegalovirus infection status. The study aimed to test whether cataloging public T cell receptors could reveal signatures of past pathogen exposure. A separate validation cohort of roughly 120 different subjects was used in addition to the 666-subject first cohort. The investigation overall reported the following: A few of the identified cytomegalovirus-associated TCR beta chains were confirmed in vitro to be specific for cytomegalovirus antigens. The study listed 150 to 200 TCR beta chains as associated with cytomegalovirus. In a later analysis, TCRs clustered in the first cohort were found to also tend to co-occur in the 120 validation repertoires, with approximately 94% of cluster scores above 0. The classifier was reported to diagnose cytomegalovirus status with high specificity and sensitivity in both the original cohort and the validation cohort. Most TCR sequences were observed very rarely across donors, whereas some public TCRs were present in many individuals. The authors suggested that the approach could potentially be extended to other disease states and immunological phenotypes. A later analysis had no HLA typing for the validation cohort, so co-occurrence there was scored across all 110 or so repertoires.

CDR1 and CDR2 were assigned from the germline V gene as WSHSY and SAAADI. V gives up 6 bases and J gives up 0 bases, and the segment between their germline ends measures 11 bases. There are 14 amino acids in the CDR3, from cysteine to phenylalanine inclusive. Kept here is only the CDR3 DNA, which spans 42 bases and is read in frame from base 1. Separate from the approximately 670-subject first cohort, the validation cohort of 120 subjects was the group to which the donors belonged. Turning to this clone: Its recognized antigen is unknown. The sample holds no much larger clone one base away, and base qualities are not on file.

Libraries were constructed by the immunoSEQ multiplex PCR assay. The study's processing was this. To diagnose cytomegalovirus status from the catalog of TCR beta chain sequences, a statistical classification framework was built. Imported from immuneACCESS, the table was reduced by TCRdb to in-frame sequences with V and J called. These copies leave out some clones; in studies compared against another copy, an unresolved V gene accounts for under half, and the cause of the remainder is not known. From that table come the V and J calls and clone size; the DNA was used to work out D and trimming. Counted in this sample were approximately 58,000 clones; more than 85% of them appeared once. The ten top clones hold 2% to 2.5% of the sample.

The sequenced material came from PBMCs. In this chain, TRBV10-2 is recombined with TRBJ1-1; no confident D gene assignment can be made. The clonotype comes from a woman in her 30s in good health and CMV-seronegative. In nucleotides, the sequence is TGCGCCAGCAGCGAAACAACCATGAACACTGAAGCTTTCTTT. Its protein reads: CASSETTMNTEAFF.